This T cell receptor beta chain comes out of a study of blood T cell repertoires in COVID-19. Study as a whole: The United States, Italy and Spain provided the acute and convalescent COVID-19 samples.

TCRdb keeps only in-frame clones here, not all; method: immunoSEQ multiplex PCR. Of 55,000 to 75,000 clones listed, around 90% are singletons. The sample was peripheral blood. The source of this sequence is a man aged 45-65 years with active COVID-19.

The CDR3 loop reads CTVGRGNQPQHF. The CDR3 nucleotides read TGTACCGTGGGGAGGGGCAATCAGCCCCAGCATTTT. The chain is built from TRBV6-5 and TRBJ1-5; D is ambiguous. The CDR3 extends over 12 amino acids. In germline, CDR1 is MNHEY, CDR2 SVGAGI.